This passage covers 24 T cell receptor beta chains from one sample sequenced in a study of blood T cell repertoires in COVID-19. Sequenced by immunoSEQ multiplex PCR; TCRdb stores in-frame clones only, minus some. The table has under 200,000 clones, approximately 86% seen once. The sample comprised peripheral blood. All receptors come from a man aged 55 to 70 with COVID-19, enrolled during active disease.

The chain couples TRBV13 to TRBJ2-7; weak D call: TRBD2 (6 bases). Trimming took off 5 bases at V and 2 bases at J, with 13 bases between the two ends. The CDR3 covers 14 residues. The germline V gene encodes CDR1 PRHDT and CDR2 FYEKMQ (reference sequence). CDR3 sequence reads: CASSEAGRTYEQYF. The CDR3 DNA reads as TGTGCCAGCAGCGAAGCGGGTCGTACCTACGAGCAGTACTTC.

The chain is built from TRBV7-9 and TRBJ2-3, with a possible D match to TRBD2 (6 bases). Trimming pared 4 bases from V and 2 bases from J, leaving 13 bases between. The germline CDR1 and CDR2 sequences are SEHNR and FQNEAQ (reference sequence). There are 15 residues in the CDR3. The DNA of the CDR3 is TGTGCCAGCAGCTCACCCGGGACTGTCACAGATACGCAGTATTTT. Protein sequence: CASSSPGTVTDTQYF.

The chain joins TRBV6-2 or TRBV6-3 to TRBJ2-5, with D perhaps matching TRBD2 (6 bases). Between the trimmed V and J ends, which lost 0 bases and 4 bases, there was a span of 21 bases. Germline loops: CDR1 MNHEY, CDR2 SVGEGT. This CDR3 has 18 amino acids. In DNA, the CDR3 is TGTGCCAGCAGTTACTCGAAAGTTCCGGGAGCTGGGGGAGAGACCCAGTACTTC. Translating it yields CASSYSKVPGAGGETQYF.

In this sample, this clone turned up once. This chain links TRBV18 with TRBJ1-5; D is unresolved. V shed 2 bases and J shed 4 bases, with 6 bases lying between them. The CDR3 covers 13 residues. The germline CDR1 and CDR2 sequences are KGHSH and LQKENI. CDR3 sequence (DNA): TGTGCCAGCTCACCAGGGGAGAATCAGCCCCAGCATTTT. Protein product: CASSPGENQPQHF.

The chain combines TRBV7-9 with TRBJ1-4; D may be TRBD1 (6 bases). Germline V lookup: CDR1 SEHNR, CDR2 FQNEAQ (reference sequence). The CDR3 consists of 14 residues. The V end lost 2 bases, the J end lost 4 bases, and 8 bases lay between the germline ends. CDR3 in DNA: TGTGCCAGCAGCTTATCAGGGGTTAATGAAAAACTGTTTTTT. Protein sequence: CASSLSGVNEKLFF.

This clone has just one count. The CDR3 bases are TGTGCCAGCAGCCAAAACTACGGTGAGCAGTTCTTC. Its translation is CASSQNYGEQFF. This sequence joins TRBV3-1 (or the pseudogene TRBV3-2) and TRBJ2-1; D is unclear. The CDR3 spans 12 residues. Looked up from germline, CDR1 is LGHDT and CDR2 is YNNKEL (reference sequence). The V gene lost 2 bases and the J gene lost 9 bases, with 8 bases spanning the gap.

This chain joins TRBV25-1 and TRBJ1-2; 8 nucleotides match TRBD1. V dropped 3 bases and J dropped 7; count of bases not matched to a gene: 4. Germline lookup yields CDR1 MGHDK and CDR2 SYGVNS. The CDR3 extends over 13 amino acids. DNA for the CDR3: TGTGCCAGCAGTGACCAGACAGGGGCTGGCTACACCTTC. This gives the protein CASSDQTGAGYTF.

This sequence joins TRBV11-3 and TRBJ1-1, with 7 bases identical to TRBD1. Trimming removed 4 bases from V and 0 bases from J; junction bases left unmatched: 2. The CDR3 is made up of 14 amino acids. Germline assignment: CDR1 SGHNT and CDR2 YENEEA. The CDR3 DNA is TGTGCCAGCAGCTCGGGACAGATGAACACTGAAGCTTTCTTT. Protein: CASSSGQMNTEAFF.

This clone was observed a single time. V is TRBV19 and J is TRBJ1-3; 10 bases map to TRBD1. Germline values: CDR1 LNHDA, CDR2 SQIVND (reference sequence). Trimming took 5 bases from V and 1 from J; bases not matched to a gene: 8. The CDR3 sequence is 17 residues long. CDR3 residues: CASSAPGQGRSGNTIYF. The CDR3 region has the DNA TGTGCCAGTAGTGCACCGGGACAGGGGCGGTCTGGAAACACCATATATTTT.

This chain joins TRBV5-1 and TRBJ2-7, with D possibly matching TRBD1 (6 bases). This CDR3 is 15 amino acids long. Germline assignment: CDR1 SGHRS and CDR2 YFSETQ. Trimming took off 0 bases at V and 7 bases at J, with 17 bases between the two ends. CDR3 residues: CASSLVPGVPGEQYF. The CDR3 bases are TGCGCCAGCAGCTTGGTGCCAGGGGTTCCAGGAGAGCAGTACTTC.

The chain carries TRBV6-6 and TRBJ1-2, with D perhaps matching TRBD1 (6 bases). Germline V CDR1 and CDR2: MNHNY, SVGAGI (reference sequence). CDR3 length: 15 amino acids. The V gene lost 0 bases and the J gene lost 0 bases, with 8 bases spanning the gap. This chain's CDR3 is CASSYSQGTNYGYTF. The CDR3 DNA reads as TGTGCCAGCAGTTACTCCCAGGGGACTAACTATGGCTACACCTTC.

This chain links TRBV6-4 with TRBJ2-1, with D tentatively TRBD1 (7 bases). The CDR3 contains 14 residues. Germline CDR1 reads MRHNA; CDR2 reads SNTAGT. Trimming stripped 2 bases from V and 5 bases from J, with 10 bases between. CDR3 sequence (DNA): TGTGCCAGCAGTGACCAGGGGGGAAACAATGAGCAGTTCTTC. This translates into CASSDQGGNNEQFF.

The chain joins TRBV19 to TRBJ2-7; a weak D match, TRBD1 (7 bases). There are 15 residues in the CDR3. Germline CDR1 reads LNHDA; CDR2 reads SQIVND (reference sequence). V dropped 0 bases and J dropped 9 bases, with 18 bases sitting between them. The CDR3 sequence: CASSIDPRQGGRQYF. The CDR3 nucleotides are TGTGCCAGTAGTATAGATCCCCGGCAGGGGGGACGGCAGTACTTC.

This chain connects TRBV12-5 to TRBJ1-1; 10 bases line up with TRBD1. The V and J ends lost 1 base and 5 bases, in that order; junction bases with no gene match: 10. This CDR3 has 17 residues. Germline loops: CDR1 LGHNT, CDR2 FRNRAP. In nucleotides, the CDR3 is TGTGCTAGTGGTTTGGCCCGACAGGGGGCGGTAGGTACTGAAGCTTTCTTT. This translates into CASGLARQGAVGTEAFF.

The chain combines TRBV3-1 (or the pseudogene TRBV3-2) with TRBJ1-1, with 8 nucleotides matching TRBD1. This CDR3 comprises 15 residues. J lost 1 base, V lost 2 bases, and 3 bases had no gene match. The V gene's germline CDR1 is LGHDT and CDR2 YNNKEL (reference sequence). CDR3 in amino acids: CASSQRDRKNTEAFF. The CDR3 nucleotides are TGTGCCAGCAGCCAAAGGGACAGGAAGAACACTGAAGCTTTCTTT.

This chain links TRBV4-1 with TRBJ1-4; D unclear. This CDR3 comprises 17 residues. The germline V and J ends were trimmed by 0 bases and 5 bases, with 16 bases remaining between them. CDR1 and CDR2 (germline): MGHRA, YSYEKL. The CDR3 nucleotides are TGCGCCAGCAGCCAAGAGGCCAACCACGTTGGCAATGAAAAACTGTTTTTT. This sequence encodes CASSQEANHVGNEKLFF.

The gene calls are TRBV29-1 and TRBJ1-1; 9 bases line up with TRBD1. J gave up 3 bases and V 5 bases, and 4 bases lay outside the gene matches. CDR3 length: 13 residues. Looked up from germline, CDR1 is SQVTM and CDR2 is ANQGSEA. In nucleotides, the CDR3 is TGCAGCGTTCGCCGGACAGGGGACACTGAAGCTTTCTTT. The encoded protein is CSVRRTGDTEAFF.

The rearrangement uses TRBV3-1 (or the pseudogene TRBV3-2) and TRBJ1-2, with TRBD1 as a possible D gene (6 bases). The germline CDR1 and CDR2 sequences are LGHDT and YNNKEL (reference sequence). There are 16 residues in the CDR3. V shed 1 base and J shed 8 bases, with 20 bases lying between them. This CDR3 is CASSQGTGRLRGGYTF. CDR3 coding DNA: TGTGCCAGCAGCCAAGGTACAGGGAGATTAAGAGGAGGCTACACCTTC.

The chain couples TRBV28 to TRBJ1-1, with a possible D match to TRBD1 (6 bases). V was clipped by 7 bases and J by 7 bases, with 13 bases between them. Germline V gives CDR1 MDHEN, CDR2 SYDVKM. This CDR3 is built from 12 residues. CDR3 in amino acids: CASNQGQSEAFF. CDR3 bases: TGTGCCAGCAATCAGGGGCAGAGTGAAGCTTTCTTT.

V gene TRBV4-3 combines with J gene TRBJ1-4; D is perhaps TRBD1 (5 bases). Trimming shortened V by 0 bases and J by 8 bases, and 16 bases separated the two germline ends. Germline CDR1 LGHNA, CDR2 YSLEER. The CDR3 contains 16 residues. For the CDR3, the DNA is TGCGCCAGCAGCCAAGACCACTGGGGCGGGGGAGAAAAACTGTTTTTT. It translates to CASSQDHWGGGEKLFF.

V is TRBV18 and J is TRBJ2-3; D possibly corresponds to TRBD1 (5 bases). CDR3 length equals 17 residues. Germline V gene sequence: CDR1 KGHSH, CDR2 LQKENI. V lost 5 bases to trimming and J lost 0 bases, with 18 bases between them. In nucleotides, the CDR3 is TGTGCCAGCTCAAACACTTTTGACAGCGCTAGCACAGATACGCAGTATTTT. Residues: CASSNTFDSASTDTQYF.

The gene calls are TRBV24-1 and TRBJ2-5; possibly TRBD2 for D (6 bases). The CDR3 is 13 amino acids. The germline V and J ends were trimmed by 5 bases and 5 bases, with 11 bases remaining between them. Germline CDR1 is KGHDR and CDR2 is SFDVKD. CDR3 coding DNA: TGTGCCACCAGTGGGAGGGGCGGCGAGACCCAGTACTTC. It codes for CATSGRGGETQYF.

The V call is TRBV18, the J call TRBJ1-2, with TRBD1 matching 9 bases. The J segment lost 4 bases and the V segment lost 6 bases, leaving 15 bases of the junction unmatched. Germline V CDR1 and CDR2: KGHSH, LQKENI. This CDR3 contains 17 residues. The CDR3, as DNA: TGTGCCAGCTCCATCGACAGGGGGGTTACCGACCTCTATGGCTACACCTTC. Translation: CASSIDRGVTDLYGYTF.

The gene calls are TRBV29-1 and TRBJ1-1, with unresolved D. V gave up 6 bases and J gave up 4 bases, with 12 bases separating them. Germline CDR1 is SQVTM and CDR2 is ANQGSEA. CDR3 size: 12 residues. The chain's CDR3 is CSVHEGFTEAFF. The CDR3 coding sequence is TGCAGCGTCCATGAGGGTTTCACTGAAGCTTTCTTT.